This T cell receptor beta chain came from a study of CD8+CD57+ T cells in acquired aplastic anemia. Study as a whole: The study obtained an average of around 3.4 ug of DNA from sorted CD4+ and CD8+ cells. Healthy donors averaged around 10 million reads for CD4+ cells. General study points: Patients shared twenty-nine CD8+ CDR3 sequences with controls. Any difference that existed in CD8+ Simpson's diversity between patients and controls was not significant.

The CDR3 spans 14 residues. From germline, CDR1 is DFQATT and CDR2 SNEGSKA (reference sequence). The V end was cut by 3 bases, the J end by 5 bases, with 14 bases between. Concerning this clonotype: Its target is not known.

TCR beta VDJ combinations and CDR3 sequences were profiled from genomic DNA. TCRdb re-called the reads through MiXCR, storing one row per CDR3 protein. Among hundreds of thousands of distinct CDR3 sequences listed, around 72% were seen once. The sequenced sample was sorted CD4+, CD8+, or CD8+CD57+ T cells (not recorded which) from PBMCs. The sequence came from a human donor in good health, serving as a control. The chain recombines TRBV20-1 with TRBJ1-5, with D maybe TRBD1 (5 bases). CDR3 in DNA: TGCAGTGCTAGGACAGCCTCCTACGATCAGCCCCAGCATTTT. Translating it yields CSARTASYDQPQHF.